The 27 T cell receptor beta chains in this list originate from one sample, sequenced in a study of siplizumab effects on memory and regulatory T cells. Libraries were prepared by immunoSEQ multiplex PCR; TCRdb keeps only in-frame clonotypes and omits some of them. The sample includes approximately 100,000 clones, about 91% seen only once; the top ten take about 0.75%. Specimen: Tregs sorted from blood. These receptors all come from a human donor in good health.

This sequence joins TRBV7-9 and TRBJ2-7; D not resolved. Germline CDR1 reads SEHNR; CDR2 reads FQNEAQ (reference sequence). V was pared by 7 bases and J by 1 base, with 11 bases between. This CDR3 has 13 residues. The CDR3 DNA sequence: TGTGCCAGCAAACCCGGTGTTTCCTACGAGCAGTACTTC. Translating it yields CASKPGVSYEQYF.

V usage is TRBV11-3 and J usage is TRBJ2-3, with 7 bases matching TRBD1. CDR3 length: 17 residues. The junction had 12 bases not matched to a gene; V was cut back by 5 bases and J by 1 base. Germline values: CDR1 SGHNT, CDR2 YENEEA. In DNA form, the CDR3 reads TGTGCCAGCAGCCCTGGAATTACAGGGGCCGGCACAGATACGCAGTATTTT. Translated: CASSPGITGAGTDTQYF.

This clone was seen just once. V gene TRBV9 combines with J gene TRBJ2-3, with 12 nucleotides matching TRBD2. V gave up 4 bases and J gave up 2 bases; unmatched junction bases: 5. CDR1 is SGDLS, CDR2 YYNGEE, per germline. The CDR3 is 16 residues long. The CDR3 DNA sequence: TGTGCCAGCAGCCCAGGACTAGCGGGACCCACAGATACGCAGTATTTT. Translating gives CASSPGLAGPTDTQYF.

CDR3 nucleotide sequence: TGTGCCAGCAGTGATTCGGGGCAGCCCCAGCATTTT. Encoded protein: CASSDSGQPQHF. The chain joins TRBV2 to TRBJ1-5, with unresolved D. Germline CDR1 is SNHLY and CDR2 is FYNNEI. The CDR3 covers 12 residues. The V end lost 3 bases, the J end lost 7 bases, and 7 bases lay between the germline ends.

The genes are TRBV30 and TRBJ2-7; TRBD2 agrees at 14 bases. V gave up 3 bases and J gave up 12 bases; unmatched junction bases: 10. Germline V CDR1 and CDR2: GTSNPN, SVGIG (reference sequence). There are 14 residues in the CDR3. CDR3 in amino acids: CAWSPGTSGSGRYF. The CDR3, as DNA: TGTGCCTGGAGCCCCGGGACTAGCGGGAGTGGTCGGTACTTC.

As for this clone: This same CDR3 is encoded by further DNA sequences in the sample. This chain uses TRBV5-1 with TRBJ1-2; a possible D gene is TRBD1 (5 bases). The CDR3 totals 13 residues. Germline CDR1 and CDR2: SGHRS and YFSETQ. V lost 3 bases and J lost 3, with 9 bases in between. In DNA form, the CDR3 reads TGCGCCAGCAGCTCGCAGGGAGACTATGGCTACACCTTC. Translated, it gives CASSSQGDYGYTF.

The chain links TRBV18 to TRBJ1-6; 7 bases fit TRBD1. Germline trimming cut 0 bases from V and 7 bases from J; bases unmatched to any gene: 6. Germline V CDR1 and CDR2: KGHSH, LQKENI. CDR3 length: 16 amino acids. CDR3 protein: CASSPPTGSLNSPLHF. The DNA for the CDR3 is TGTGCCAGCTCACCACCGACAGGGTCGTTGAATTCACCCCTCCACTTT.

The chain combines TRBV19 with TRBJ2-5; 8 positions agree with TRBD1. Per the germline V gene, CDR1 is LNHDA and CDR2 is SQIVND (reference sequence). The CDR3 covers 16 residues. J lost 5 bases, V lost 1 base, and 9 bases had no gene match. The CDR3 here is CASSIALTRQGETQYF. CDR3 coding DNA: TGTGCCAGTAGTATAGCCCTCACCCGACAGGGGGAGACCCAGTACTTC.

This clone was counted a single time. J is TRBJ2-7 and V is TRBV18; 8 bases agree with TRBD1. Germline CDR1 reads KGHSH; CDR2 reads LQKENI. The CDR3 sequence is 14 residues long. Trimming removed 1 base from V and 5 bases from J; junction bases left unmatched: 4. Written as DNA, the CDR3 is TGTGCCAGCTCACCACGGACAGGGCTAAACGAGCAGTACTTC. Its protein is CASSPRTGLNEQYF.

This rearrangement joins TRBV5-1 to TRBJ2-3; 8 nucleotides line up with TRBD1. Germline V gene sequence: CDR1 SGHRS, CDR2 YFSETQ. CDR3 length equals 15 residues. J lost 0 bases, V lost 4 bases, and 4 bases had no gene match. As DNA, the CDR3 is TGCGCCAGCAGCCCGGGACAGGAAAGCACAGATACGCAGTATTTT. It encodes CASSPGQESTDTQYF.

This chain joins TRBV7-9 and TRBJ1-1; 7 bases align to TRBD1. In germline, CDR1 is SEHNR, CDR2 FQNEAQ (reference sequence). This CDR3 region has 12 residues. The V gene end was trimmed by 7 bases and the J gene end by 10 bases; junction bases not matched to a gene: 9. CDR3 DNA sequence: TGTGCCAGCAAGTACGGGGACAGAAGAGCTTTCTTT. It yields the protein CASKYGDRRAFF.

The J gene is TRBJ2-7, the V gene TRBV7-9, with D possibly TRBD2 on 5 matching bases. V was pared by 3 bases and J by 1 base, with 10 bases between. The CDR3 spans 14 residues. Per germline, CDR1 SEHNR and CDR2 FQNEAQ (reference sequence). The CDR3 reads CASSFFSGSYEQYF. The CDR3 DNA follows: TGTGCCAGCAGCTTTTTCAGCGGATCCTACGAGCAGTACTTC.

The chain's CDR3 is CASSRGRTAGEKLFF. DNA of the CDR3: TGTGCCAGCAGCAGGGGGAGAACAGCAGGGGAAAAACTGTTTTTT. The rearrangement links TRBV21-1 to TRBJ1-4. TRBV21-1 is reported as a pseudogene. CDR3 size: 15 residues.

The genes are TRBV9 and TRBJ2-2, with 8 bases fitting TRBD2. J gave up 3 bases and V 0 bases, and 16 bases lay outside the gene matches. Germline V gene sequence: CDR1 SGDLS, CDR2 YYNGEE. The CDR3 contains 20 residues. The CDR3 sequence: CASSVAGGDSGNYYTGELFF. CDR3 DNA sequence: TGTGCCAGCAGCGTAGCGGGGGGGGATAGCGGGAATTACTACACCGGGGAGCTGTTTTTT.

The chain links TRBV29-1 to TRBJ1-5; D gene unclear. The CDR3 sequence is 13 residues long. Germline-derived CDR1 and CDR2 are SQVTM and ANQGSEA. Deletions cut 0 bases from V and 6 bases from J, with 9 bases between. The CDR3: CSVEEFKGQPQHF. The CDR3 bases are TGCAGCGTTGAAGAGTTTAAGGGTCAGCCCCAGCATTTT.

This clone was seen once. The chain couples TRBV5-6 to TRBJ1-1, with 7 bases fitting TRBD1. Germline-derived CDR1 and CDR2 are SGHDT and YYEEEE. Trimming at V came to 1 base and at J to 3 bases, leaving 12 bases not matched to a gene. CDR3 length: 17 residues. The CDR3 sequence: CASSLYRWSGQYTEAFF. Here the CDR3 DNA reads TGTGCCAGCAGCTTGTATCGATGGTCGGGACAGTACACTGAAGCTTTCTTT. The whole variable domain, filled in from reference TRBV5-6 and TRBJ1-1, reads DAGVTQSPTHLIKTRGQQVTLRCSPKSGHDTVSWYQQALGQGPQFIFQYYEEEERQRGNFPDRFSGHQFPNYSSELNVNALLLGDSALYLCASSLYRWSGQYTEAFFGQGTRLTVV.

The rearrangement links TRBV4-1 to TRBJ2-4; tentative D call: TRBD1 (6 bases). V was shortened by 4 bases and J by 8 bases, with 15 bases between the two germline ends. The CDR3 covers 14 residues. Per germline, CDR1 MGHRA and CDR2 YSYEKL. CDR3 amino acids: CASSPYRVVDIQYF. In nucleotides, the CDR3 is TGCGCCAGCAGCCCTTACAGGGTCGTCGACATTCAGTACTTC.

This clone was detected only once. The rearrangement joins TRBV29-1 to TRBJ2-7, with D maybe TRBD2 (5 bases). The ends were cut back, 3 bases at V and 4 bases at J, with 16 bases in the middle. Germline loops: CDR1 SQVTM, CDR2 ANQGSEA. The CDR3 extends over 14 amino acids. CDR3 in DNA: TGCAGCGTTGATGTAGGGAGTTTCGGTTACGAGCAGTACTTC. Translated, it gives CSVDVGSFGYEQYF.

This chain uses TRBV5-1 with TRBJ2-7, with 7 nucleotides matching TRBD1. V shed 7 bases and J 1 base; nucleotides not matched to a gene: 5. CDR1 and CDR2 (germline): SGHRS, YFSETQ. This CDR3 is built from 13 residues. CDR3 sequence reads: CASRQGVSYEQYF. The CDR3 DNA sequence: TGCGCCAGCCGTCAGGGGGTTTCCTACGAGCAGTACTTC.

V usage is TRBV27 and J usage is TRBJ2-7; D uncertain. With 4 bases removed from V and 7 bases from J, the gap between germline ends came to 20 bases. CDR3 size: 15 residues. Germline V gene lookup returns CDR1 MNHEY and CDR2 SMNVEV (reference sequence). The CDR3, as DNA: TGTGCCAGCAGTTCGACTGGAACCCTGATTAGAGAGCAGTACTTC. Its protein product is CASSSTGTLIREQYF.

V gene TRBV9 combines with J gene TRBJ2-3; D call uncertain. Germline lookup yields CDR1 SGDLS and CDR2 YYNGEE. V shed 0 bases and J shed 1 base, with 9 bases lying between them. The CDR3 consists of 15 residues. The CDR3 protein is CASSVEGTRTDTQYF. CDR3 nucleotide sequence: TGTGCCAGCAGCGTAGAGGGTACTCGCACAGATACGCAGTATTTT. Combining the CDR3 with reference TRBV9 and TRBJ2-3 gives the whole variable domain DSGVTQTPKHLITATGQRVTLRCSPRSGDLSVYWYQQSLDQGLQFLIQYYNGEERAKGNILERFSAQQFPDLHSELNLSSLELGDSALYFCASSVEGTRTDTQYFGPGTRLTVL.

This chain joins TRBV27 and TRBJ1-2, with 7 bases fitting TRBD1. The germline gives CDR1 MNHEY, CDR2 SMNVEV (reference sequence). With 5 bases clipped from V and 8 bases from J, the junction kept 5 bases outside the gene matches. The CDR3 totals 12 residues. The CDR3 DNA reads as TGTGCCAGCAGTACTCAGGGGGGCGGCTACACCTTC. Translation: CASSTQGGGYTF.

The chain links TRBV19 to TRBJ2-2, with D unclear. Germline V gives CDR1 LNHDA, CDR2 SQIVND (reference sequence). V was shortened by 5 bases and J by 4 bases, with 14 bases between the two germline ends. The CDR3 is 15 residues long. The CDR3 is CASSPRTAGTGELFF. CDR3 DNA sequence: TGTGCCAGTAGTCCCCGGACCGCTGGCACCGGGGAGCTGTTTTTT.

The V gene is TRBV23-1, the J gene TRBJ2-7; no clear D. TRBV23-1 is an ORF; its function is uncertain. This CDR3 is 16 amino acids long. The V gene lost 2 bases and the J gene lost 2 bases, with 16 bases spanning the gap. For the CDR3, the DNA is TGCGCCAGCAGTCAAGGGAAACGGACGGATACCTACGAGCAGTACTTC. It yields the protein CASSQGKRTDTYEQYF.

The genes are TRBV5-1 and TRBJ2-7; TRBD1 might be the D (6 bases). Germline lookup yields CDR1 SGHRS and CDR2 YFSETQ. CDR3 size: 14 residues. V was shortened by 2 bases and J by 4 bases, with 13 bases between the two germline ends. This CDR3 reads CASSLGQGLYEQYF. CDR3 bases: TGCGCCAGCAGCTTAGGGCAGGGGTTGTACGAGCAGTACTTC.

This chain connects TRBV7-3 to TRBJ2-6; D not resolved. This CDR3 has 15 amino acids. Trimming removed 1 base from V and 2 bases from J, with 6 bases in between. Germline V gives CDR1 SGHTA, CDR2 FQGTGA. The CDR3 loop is CASSLINAGANVLTF. In DNA form, the CDR3 reads TGTGCCAGCAGCTTAATTAACGCTGGGGCCAACGTCCTGACTTTC.

The chain carries TRBV5-1 and TRBJ2-3; 7 nucleotides align to TRBD1. The V gene's germline CDR1 is SGHRS and CDR2 YFSETQ. CDR3 size: 18 residues. V shed 4 bases and J 2 bases; nucleotides not matched to a gene: 16. CDR3 sequence (DNA): TGCGCCAGCAGCACACAGGGAACAGGGGCAATCCACACAGATACGCAGTATTTT. Protein: CASSTQGTGAIHTDTQYF.